Below, 20 T cell receptor beta chains from the same sample are listed, as sequenced in a study of cytomegalovirus exposure and HLA in healthy donors. In the PCR, 60 Vbeta and 13 Jbeta primers were used. Data came from immunoSEQ multiplex PCR; TCRdb stores just in-frame clones and leaves some out. Of about 130,000 clones listed, roughly 78% were seen once; the top ten hold 8.9%. What was sequenced was PBMCs. The receptors were sampled from a man younger than 40 in good health and CMV-seropositive.

This clone was seen more than once but under ten times. The chain has TRBV7-8 and TRBJ1-6, with TRBD1 identical over 8 bases. The CDR3 totals 15 residues. Germline-derived CDR1 and CDR2 are SGHVS and FQNEAQ. With V trimmed by 5 bases and J by 8 bases, 8 bases remained unmatched. CDR3 amino acids: CASSQFGQGDSPLHF. The CDR3 DNA reads TGTGCCAGCAGCCAGTTCGGACAGGGAGATTCACCCCTCCACTTT.

The rearrangement uses TRBV4-2 and TRBJ2-4; possibly TRBD2 for D (6 bases). Trimming cost V 2 bases and J 0 bases, with 11 bases left between them. Germline V gene data show CDR1 as LGHNA and CDR2 as YNFKEQ. The CDR3 has 16 amino acids. In DNA, the CDR3 is TGTGCCAGCAGCCAAAACTGGGGGGAAGCCAAAAACATTCAGTACTTC. As protein: CASSQNWGEAKNIQYF.

This clone was picked up a small number of times. This rearrangement joins TRBV14 to TRBJ2-3; D not certain. Per germline, CDR1 SGHDN and CDR2 FVKESK. V was shortened by 4 bases and J by 3 bases, with 11 bases between the two germline ends. CDR3 size: 14 residues. The CDR3 DNA reads TGTGCCAGCAGCCCGTTAGATACGACAGATACGCAGTATTTT. As protein: CASSPLDTTDTQYF.

In its sample, this clone was seen once. The chain is built from TRBV25-1 and TRBJ1-5; TRBD1 agrees at 9 bases. The V gene end was trimmed by 4 bases and the J gene end by 0 bases; junction bases not matched to a gene: 4. The CDR3 runs to 16 residues. CDR1 is MGHDK, CDR2 SYGVNS, per germline. CDR3 sequence: CASSGGQGDSNQPQHF. The CDR3 coding sequence is TGTGCCAGCAGTGGGGGACAGGGCGATAGCAATCAGCCCCAGCATTTT.

V usage is TRBV30 and J usage is TRBJ2-1; TRBD1 matches at 10 bases. The V segment lost 4 bases and the J segment 4 bases; nucleotides outside the gene matches: 10. The germline CDR1 and CDR2 sequences are GTSNPN and SVGIG (reference sequence). This CDR3 has 16 amino acids. CDR3 region: CAWTPKDRGSYNEQFF. CDR3 in DNA: TGTGCCTGGACCCCCAAGGACAGGGGGAGTTACAATGAGCAGTTCTTC.

This clone came up once. V usage is TRBV5-1 and J usage is TRBJ2-4; D call uncertain. Germline CDR1 SGHRS, CDR2 YFSETQ. V was trimmed by 1 base and J by 8 bases, leaving 10 bases between them. This CDR3 contains 13 residues. CDR3 residues: CASSLNYVDIQYF. The DNA for the CDR3 is TGCGCCAGCAGCTTGAATTATGTAGACATTCAGTACTTC.

The chain combines TRBV5-1 with TRBJ2-1; perhaps TRBD1 as D (6 bases). V was cut by 0 bases and J by 15 bases, with 13 bases left in between. The length of the CDR3 is 12 residues. CDR1 and CDR2 (germline): SGHRS, YFSETQ. The CDR3 is CASSLAGRGPFF. CDR3 DNA sequence: TGCGCCAGCAGCTTGGCCGGCAGGGGTCCGTTCTTC.

In DNA form, the CDR3 reads TGTGCCAGCAGTGAAACTCCGGGGGAGACCCAGTACTTC. Protein product: CASSETPGETQYF. The chain joins TRBV6-1 to TRBJ2-5; perhaps TRBD2 as D (5 bases). The ends were cut back, 2 bases at V and 5 bases at J, with 9 bases in the middle. The CDR3 length is 13 residues. CDR1 MNHNS and CDR2 SASEGT come from the germline V gene.

This clone was seen a single time. The chain carries TRBV28 and TRBJ2-7, with D uncertain. CDR3 size: 14 residues. Germline values: CDR1 MDHEN, CDR2 SYDVKM. Trimming left V 2 bases short and J 7 bases short, with 15 bases between. The CDR3 DNA reads as TGTGCCAGCAGTTTAAACTTCCCCGGTCGAGAGCAGTACTTC. Its translation: CASSLNFPGREQYF.

The V gene is TRBV20-1, the J gene TRBJ2-1, with D possibly being TRBD2 (7 bases). CDR1 DFQATT and CDR2 SNEGSKA come from the germline V gene (reference sequence). This CDR3 is built from 11 residues. V was shortened by 3 bases and J by 14 bases, with 14 bases between the two germline ends. The CDR3: CSARGGYREFF. CDR3 nucleotides: TGCAGTGCTAGGGGGGGGTACAGGGAGTTCTTC.

V and J are TRBV5-1 and TRBJ1-1; possibly TRBD1 for D (5 bases). This CDR3 comprises 15 residues. The V end lost 3 bases, the J end lost 0 bases, and 12 bases lay between the germline ends. Germline loops: CDR1 SGHRS, CDR2 YFSETQ. Here the CDR3 DNA reads TGCGCCAGCAGCTCAACGGCAGGGATGAACACTGAAGCTTTCTTT. It codes for CASSSTAGMNTEAFF.

This clone came up a few times. For the CDR3, the DNA is TGTGCCAGCAGCTCCCAGATTTATAGCAATCAGCCCCAGCATTTT. This sequence encodes CASSSQIYSNQPQHF. The V call is TRBV5-6, the J call TRBJ1-5, with D unresolved. Between the trimmed V and J ends, which lost 3 bases and 0 bases, there was a span of 10 bases. CDR3 length: 15 amino acids. Per the germline V gene, CDR1 is SGHDT and CDR2 is YYEEEE.

The chain recombines TRBV5-1 with TRBJ1-2; no firm D call. V lost 3 bases, J lost 6 bases, and 15 bases lay in between. This CDR3 has 14 residues. Germline V CDR1 and CDR2: SGHRS, YFSETQ. The CDR3 coding sequence is TGCGCCAGCAGCTCGTATAATAGCTATAATGGCTACACCTTC. It is translated as CASSSYNSYNGYTF.

In this sample, this clone turned up once. The chain is built from TRBV28 and TRBJ1-5; D unresolved. The CDR3 is 14 residues long. Germline assignment: CDR1 MDHEN and CDR2 SYDVKM. V was cut by 3 bases and J by 2 bases, with 8 bases left in between. CDR3 region: CASSFPGGNQPQHF. DNA of the CDR3: TGTGCCAGCAGTTTCCCGGGAGGCAATCAGCCCCAGCATTTT.

The table lists this clone with a count of one. V is TRBV10-1 and J is TRBJ2-7; 7 nucleotides line up with TRBD1. CDR3 length equals 16 residues. The V segment lost 1 base and the J segment 1 base; nucleotides outside the gene matches: 7. Germline loops: CDR1 WNHNN, CDR2 SYGVQD (reference sequence). This chain's CDR3 is CASSEWQDRRSYEQYF. CDR3 in DNA: TGCGCCAGCAGTGAGTGGCAGGACAGGCGTTCCTACGAGCAGTACTTC.

The chain has TRBV6-1 and TRBJ2-7; 9 nucleotides agree with TRBD1. The V segment lost 1 base and the J segment 4 bases; nucleotides outside the gene matches: 8. CDR1 is MNHNS and CDR2 is SASEGT in the germline V gene. The CDR3 spans 16 residues. CDR3 residues: CASSEVVSDRGYEQYF. The CDR3 DNA reads TGTGCCAGCAGTGAAGTGGTAAGCGACAGGGGGTACGAGCAGTACTTC.

The chain's CDR3 is CASSIGQGRNEAFF. DNA of the CDR3: TGTGCCAGCAGCATCGGACAGGGTAGGAATGAAGCTTTCTTT. This chain links TRBV7-3 with TRBJ1-1; 8 bases fit TRBD1. The CDR3 runs 14 residues. CDR1 and CDR2 from the germline V gene are SGHTA and FQGTGA. Trimming removed 5 bases from V and 7 bases from J; junction bases left unmatched: 9.

This clone was recorded once. The CDR3 sequence is CASSEERGWDTQYF. Written as DNA, the CDR3 is TGCGCCAGCAGTGAGGAGCGGGGTTGGGATACGCAGTATTTT. The chain joins TRBV10-1 to TRBJ2-3; 7 bases line up with TRBD2. Germline V gene data show CDR1 as WNHNN and CDR2 as SYGVQD (reference sequence). V dropped 2 bases and J dropped 6; count of bases not matched to a gene: 5. The length of the CDR3 is 14 residues.

The chain recombines TRBV14 with TRBJ1-2, with 9 bases fitting TRBD1. Germline CDR1 reads SGHDN; CDR2 reads FVKESK. This CDR3 has 16 amino acids. V dropped 1 base and J dropped 12; count of bases not matched to a gene: 15. The CDR3 sequence is CASSQGAGTGMLSDTF. The CDR3 coding sequence is TGTGCCAGCAGCCAAGGGGCCGGGACAGGGATGTTAAGCGACACCTTC.

The chain employs TRBV2 and TRBJ2-7; D is ambiguous. In germline, CDR1 is SNHLY, CDR2 FYNNEI. The CDR3 has 14 amino acids. Deletions cut 1 base from V and 3 bases from J, with 10 bases between. For the CDR3, the DNA is TGTGCCAGCAGTGAAGTCGAGTCGATCTACGAGCAGTACTTC. Translating it yields CASSEVESIYEQYF.